This paragraph reports one TCR beta chain. Its target is unknown. The data originate from a study of CD8 T cells in ankylosing spondylitis. Study findings and constraints: Seemingly characteristic of ankylosing spondylitis blood was a TCR beta motif consisting of about 8 highly homologous variants.

Each CDR3 protein gets one entry after TCRdb re-called the 5' RACE reads with MiXCR. This sample yields more than 250,000 distinct CDR3 sequences, of which roughly 8% are seen a single time; roughly 14% belongs to the top ten. Trimming shortened V by 4 bases and J by 4 bases, and 25 bases separated the two germline ends. Germline V CDR1 and CDR2: SGHAT, FQNNGV. The CDR3 has 18 residues. The sequence derives from a male donor with ankylosing spondylitis. The rearrangement uses TRBV11-2 and TRBJ1-2, with D tentatively TRBD1 (5 bases). The source material was blood, either unsorted or a sorted T cell fraction (not recorded which). The CDR3 DNA reads as TGTGCCAGCAGCTCCGGTGGTCTGGGGCAGCGAGCCGCCTATGGCTACACCTTC. Residues: CASSSGGLGQRAAYGYTF.